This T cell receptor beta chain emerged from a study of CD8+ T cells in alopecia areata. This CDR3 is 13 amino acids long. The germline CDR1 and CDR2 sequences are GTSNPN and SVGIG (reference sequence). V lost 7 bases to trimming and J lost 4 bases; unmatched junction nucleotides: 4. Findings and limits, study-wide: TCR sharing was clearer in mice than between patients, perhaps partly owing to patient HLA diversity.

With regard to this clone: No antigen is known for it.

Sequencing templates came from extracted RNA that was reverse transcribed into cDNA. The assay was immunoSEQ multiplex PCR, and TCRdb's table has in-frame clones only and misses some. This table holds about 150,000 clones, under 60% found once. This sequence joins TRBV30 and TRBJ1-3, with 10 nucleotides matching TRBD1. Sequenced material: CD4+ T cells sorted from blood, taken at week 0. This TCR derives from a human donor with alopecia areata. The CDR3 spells CAYGQGGGNTIYF. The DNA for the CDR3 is TGTGCCTATGGACAGGGGGGAGGAAACACCATATATTTT.